This T cell receptor (beta chain) emerged from a study of spatial heterogeneity in lung cancer. Across the whole study: Beta-chain sequences were consistently detected more often than alpha-chain sequences.

This clonotype has only a few counts. What it binds is unknown. This CDR3 is 16 amino acids long. The V gene's germline CDR1 is MNHEY and CDR2 SVGAGI. Trimming took 2 bases from V and 4 from J, leaving 16 bases between them. General study points: Whereas they appeared in blood less at follow-up, ubiquitous expanded tumor TCRs appeared there more at resection.

As to time point: sample taken at primary tumor resection. Unsorted tumor, nontumor lung tissue or cryopreserved PBMC supplied the whole RNA. Every TCR cDNA molecule bore a unique molecular identifier. TCRdb reprocessed the 5' RACE reads via MiXCR and lists one record per CDR3 protein. The top ten clones hold about 41% of a sample with around 87,000 distinct CDR3 sequences, roughly 12% of them seen once. The chain combines TRBV6-5 with TRBJ2-3; D tentatively fits TRBD1 or TRBD2 (5 bases each). This clonotype was obtained from a male donor with early-stage non-small cell lung cancer. The material was PBMCs, obtained at surgery. DNA of the CDR3: TGTGCCAGCAGTTACCGGTCAGGGAGAGGGCCAGATACGCAGTATTTT. Its protein product is CASSYRSGRGPDTQYF.